The rows below give T cell receptor beta chains drawn from one sample of a study of cytomegalovirus exposure and HLA in healthy donors. Assay used: immunoSEQ multiplex PCR; TCRdb lists only in-frame clones, some missing. Of roughly 250,000 clones listed, nearly 90% were seen once; the top ten hold 0.35% to 0.4%. The sample taken for sequencing was PBMCs. These receptors originate from a woman under 30 in good health and CMV-seronegative. CDR3s include the opening cysteine and the closing phenylalanine or tryptophan. The D gene is left open where the match is weak. Size is stated for part of the rows, as once, few or many counts, or as a class when the clone is expanded.

D gene: -
J gene: TRBJ1-6
clone size: -
V gene: TRBV4-3
CDR3 DNA: TGCGCCAGCAGCCAAGATAATTCGGGTTCACCCCTCCACTTT
CDR3 protein: CASSQDNSGSPLHF

D gene: TRBD1
J gene: TRBJ1-1
clone size: -
V gene: TRBV29-1
CDR3 DNA: TGCAGCGGGCGACAGGGGGCGAACACTGAAGCTTTCTTT
CDR3 protein: CSGRQGANTEAFF

D gene: -
J gene: TRBJ1-5
clone size: -
V gene: TRBV7-8
CDR3 DNA: TGTGCCAGCAGCCGTTTTCCGGGACACAGTGGAGGAAGCAATCAGCCCCAGCATTTT
CDR3 protein: CASSRFPGHSGGSNQPQHF

D gene: TRBD1
J gene: TRBJ1-3
clone size: once
V gene: TRBV30
CDR3 DNA: TGTGCCTGGTTAGGGACAGGGGTCGGAAACACCATATATTTT
CDR3 protein: CAWLGTGVGNTIYF

D gene: TRBD1
J gene: TRBJ2-2
clone size: -
V gene: TRBV28
CDR3 DNA: TGTGCCAGCAGGACCCCCAGGGACAGGGGGCCCGCCGGGGAGCTGTTTTTT
CDR3 protein: CASRTPRDRGPAGELFF

D gene: TRBD1
J gene: TRBJ1-4
clone size: -
V gene: TRBV28
CDR3 DNA: TGTGCCAGCAGAAATACCGGTACAGGGGATGAAAAACTGTTTTTT
CDR3 protein: CASRNTGTGDEKLFF

D gene: TRBD1
J gene: TRBJ1-1
clone size: -
V gene: TRBV29-1
CDR3 DNA: TGCAGCGTAAGTAGACAGGGGCCTAACACTGAAGCTTTCTTT
CDR3 protein: CSVSRQGPNTEAFF

D gene: TRBD1
J gene: TRBJ1-6
clone size: once
V gene: TRBV6-5
CDR3 DNA: TGTGCCAGCAGGAGCGGACAGGGCTGGTCACCCCTCCACTTT
CDR3 protein: CASRSGQGWSPLHF

D gene: TRBD1
J gene: TRBJ2-7
clone size: -
V gene: TRBV4-3
CDR3 DNA: TGCGCCAGCAGCCAAGGAGGACAGGGCCGGGAGCAGTACTTC
CDR3 protein: CASSQGGQGREQYF

D gene: -
J gene: TRBJ1-4
clone size: -
V gene: TRBV11-2
CDR3 DNA: TGTGCCAGCAGCTTAGCCGCAGGGGTTCGAGGGGAAAAACTGTTTTTT
CDR3 protein: CASSLAAGVRGEKLFF

D gene: TRBD2
J gene: TRBJ2-5
clone size: -
V gene: TRBV10-3
CDR3 DNA: TGTGCCATCAGGCCTAGCGGGGGGGACCAAGAGACCCAGTACTTC
CDR3 protein: CAIRPSGGDQETQYF

D gene: TRBD1
J gene: TRBJ1-2
clone size: -
V gene: TRBV4-3
CDR3 DNA: TGCGCCAGCAGCCAGGACAACCACAGGGGGAAAGATGGCTACACCTTC
CDR3 protein: CASSQDNHRGKDGYTF

D gene: TRBD1
J gene: TRBJ1-4
clone size: -
V gene: TRBV7-2
CDR3 DNA: TGTGCCAGCAGCCCCCGAGGACAGGTGATTGAAAAACTGTTTTTT
CDR3 protein: CASSPRGQVIEKLFF

D gene: -
J gene: TRBJ1-1
clone size: -
V gene: TRBV28
CDR3 DNA: TGTGCCAGCAGTTTAGGTCAGAATGAAGCTTTCTTT
CDR3 protein: CASSLGQNEAFF

D gene: -
J gene: TRBJ1-5
clone size: -
V gene: TRBV9
CDR3 DNA: TGTGCCAGCAGCGTGACAGATAGCAATCAGCCCCAGCATTTT
CDR3 protein: CASSVTDSNQPQHF

D gene: TRBD1
J gene: TRBJ1-2
clone size: -
V gene: TRBV27
CDR3 DNA: TGTGCCAGCCATCCTTATACCCTAGACAGGGGAAACTATGGCTACACCTTC
CDR3 protein: CASHPYTLDRGNYGYTF

D gene: TRBD1
J gene: TRBJ1-2
clone size: -
V gene: TRBV29-1
CDR3 DNA: TGCAGCGTTGAGGGGACAGGGTATTATGGCTACACCTTC
CDR3 protein: CSVEGTGYYGYTF

D gene: TRBD1
J gene: TRBJ1-6
clone size: few
V gene: TRBV5-1
CDR3 DNA: TGCGCCAGCAGCCCGGGACAGAGTTATTCACCCCTCCACTTT
CDR3 protein: CASSPGQSYSPLHF

D gene: -
J gene: TRBJ1-1
clone size: -
V gene: TRBV6-5
CDR3 DNA: TGTGCCAGCAGTTACTCAAGAGTGTGGACTGAAGCTTTCTTT
CDR3 protein: CASSYSRVWTEAFF

D gene: -
J gene: TRBJ1-2
clone size: -
V gene: TRBV7-9
CDR3 DNA: TGTGCCAGCAGCCACCGGACAGTAAATGGCTACACCTTC
CDR3 protein: CASSHRTVNGYTF

D gene: TRBD2
J gene: TRBJ2-3
clone size: -
V gene: TRBV7-2
CDR3 DNA: TGTGCCAGCAGCTTTAGGAGCGGGGGAGTTACAGATACGCAGTATTTT
CDR3 protein: CASSFRSGGVTDTQYF

D gene: TRBD1
J gene: TRBJ1-6
clone size: -
V gene: TRBV6-4
CDR3 DNA: TGTGCCAGCAGTGGGACAGGGGGCGAGCTCCACTTT
CDR3 protein: CASSGTGGELHF

D gene: -
J gene: TRBJ1-1
clone size: -
V gene: TRBV11-2
CDR3 DNA: TGTGCCAGCAGCCCCGGAGAGGCGGGCGACACTGAAGCTTTCTTT
CDR3 protein: CASSPGEAGDTEAFF

D gene: -
J gene: TRBJ2-7
clone size: once
V gene: TRBV7-9
CDR3 DNA: TGTGCCAGCAGCTCGCCCAAAAGAGACTACGAGCAGTACTTC
CDR3 protein: CASSSPKRDYEQYF

D gene: TRBD2
J gene: TRBJ2-1
clone size: once
V gene: TRBV6-5
CDR3 DNA: TGTGCCAGCAGTCCCCTTGGGGGGGGCAATGAGCAGTTCTTC
CDR3 protein: CASSPLGGGNEQFF

D gene: TRBD2
J gene: TRBJ2-3
clone size: -
V gene: TRBV11-2
CDR3 DNA: TGTGCCAGCAGCTTTACCGGGACTATTCCTGATACGCAGTATTTT
CDR3 protein: CASSFTGTIPDTQYF